This T cell receptor beta chain originates from a study of regulatory T cells in long-lasting Graves disease. Indicated time point: newly diagnosed GD, antithyroid drugs for less than 3 months. Making the TCR library involved RNA that had been extracted from PBMCs. The CDR3 runs 14 residues. CDR1 LGHDT and CDR2 YNNKEL come from the germline V gene (reference sequence). The V end lost 5 bases, the J end lost 2 bases, and 10 bases lay between the germline ends. To make TCR beta libraries, researchers used iRepertoire HTBI primers and Arm-PCR of CDR3 regions. TCRdb re-derived calls from the multiplex PCR reads in MiXCR, one entry per CDR3 protein. The sample consists of some 200,000 distinct CDR3 sequences, approximately 18% of them appearing once. These data were likewise used in another study, on T cells in Graves' hyperthyroidism and ophthalmopathy. As reported in that work: The HTBI primer set drove a first-round RT-PCR of the TCR CDR3.

The chain combines TRBV3-1 with TRBJ1-3; D might be TRBD1 (5 bases). This TCR was recovered from a woman aged 25-40 years with Graves disease. Sequenced here: peripheral blood mononuclear cells (PBMCs), sampled at new diagnosis, from a patient treated with antithyroid drugs. The CDR3 reads CASSKGSTGNTIYF. As DNA, the CDR3 is TGTGCCAGCAGCAAGGGGAGTACTGGAAACACCATATATTTT.